A single sample gave rise to the 27 T cell receptor beta chains below, sequenced in a study of T-cell memory formation after mild COVID-19. One entry per CDR3 protein results from TCRdb running MiXCR on the 5' RACE reads. Of a few hundred thousand distinct CDR3 sequences in the sample, roughly a tenth are singletons; the top ten hold approximately 2.8%. The sequenced material came from PBMCs or a T cell subset sorted from them (not recorded which). The source is a man aged 18 to 35 who had mild COVID-19 (a few samples of this study predate the infection). Cell type and time point are not known.

This clonotype appeared many times. The chain joins TRBV12-3 or TRBV12-4 to TRBJ2-2; D remains unclear. V gave up 2 bases and J gave up 0 bases, with 7 bases separating them. This CDR3 region has 15 residues. DNA of the CDR3: TGTGCCAGCAGTTTAAGGCAGGCGAACACCGGGGAGCTGTTTTTT. It specifies CASSLRQANTGELFF.

J is TRBJ2-3 and V is TRBV30; TRBD1 is a possible D gene (7 bases). This CDR3 has 14 amino acids. Germline values: CDR1 GTSNPN, CDR2 SVGIG (reference sequence). The V end was cut by 1 base, the J end by 4 bases, with 12 bases between. CDR3 in DNA: TGTGCCTGGAGTGGACAGGGAGGTTCAGATACGCAGTATTTT. Its translation: CAWSGQGGSDTQYF.

This clonotype was seen a few times. V gene TRBV5-6 combines with J gene TRBJ2-5; tentatively, D is TRBD2 (5 bases). Trimming removed 0 bases at V and 4 bases at J, with 16 bases between. Germline assignment: CDR1 SGHDT and CDR2 YYEEEE. CDR3 size: 16 residues. CDR3 region: CASSLGGRGDPETQYF. The CDR3 coding sequence is TGTGCCAGCAGCTTGGGAGGGCGAGGCGATCCAGAGACCCAGTACTTC.

The chain employs TRBV20-1 and TRBJ2-2; possibly TRBD1 for D (5 bases). The CDR3 is 12 amino acids. Germline loops: CDR1 DFQATT, CDR2 SNEGSKA (reference sequence). V dropped 6 bases and J dropped 1 base, with 6 bases sitting between them. The chain's CDR3 is CSAGQNTGELFF. DNA of the CDR3: TGCAGTGCAGGACAGAACACCGGGGAGCTGTTTTTT.

The rearrangement links TRBV12-3 or TRBV12-4 to TRBJ2-5; 9 bases fit TRBD1. With 4 bases clipped from V and 5 bases from J, the junction kept 14 bases outside the gene matches. This CDR3 contains 17 residues. The CDR3 reads CASSWGARGQGRETQYF. Here the CDR3 DNA reads TGTGCCAGCAGTTGGGGAGCCCGGGGACAGGGCAGGGAGACCCAGTACTTC.

The chain combines TRBV4-2 with TRBJ2-3, with unresolved D. Trimming pared 0 bases from V and 4 bases from J, leaving 5 bases between. There are 13 residues in the CDR3. Germline values: CDR1 LGHNA, CDR2 YNFKEQ. CDR3 residues: CASSQDWADTQYF. The CDR3 DNA follows: TGTGCCAGCAGCCAAGACTGGGCAGATACGCAGTATTTT.

In its sample, this clonotype was seen a few times. The gene calls are TRBV2 and TRBJ2-2; D possibly uses TRBD1 or TRBD2 (5 bases each). CDR3 length: 14 amino acids. Germline V gene data show CDR1 as SNHLY and CDR2 as FYNNEI. V lost 7 bases and J 2 bases, leaving 11 bases between the germline ends. The CDR3 reads CASTGTANTGELFF. The CDR3, as DNA: TGTGCCAGCACCGGGACGGCTAACACCGGGGAGCTGTTTTTT.

The V and J genes are TRBV30 and TRBJ1-1; no definite D call. Trimming pared 2 bases from V and 1 base from J, leaving 11 bases between. The CDR3 has 14 residues. CDR1 and CDR2 from the germline V gene are GTSNPN and SVGIG (reference sequence). The CDR3 coding sequence is TGTGCCTGGAGTTTGACGTCATGGAACACTGAAGCTTTCTTT. Protein: CAWSLTSWNTEAFF.

The chain links TRBV5-1 to TRBJ1-1, with TRBD1 matching 8 bases. CDR1 and CDR2 (germline): SGHRS, YFSETQ. The CDR3 loop spans 15 amino acids. The junction had 5 bases not matched to a gene; V was cut back by 0 bases and J by 4 bases. The CDR3 DNA reads as TGCGCCAGCAGCTTGGAGGACAGGGCGGTCACTGAAGCTTTCTTT. Translating gives CASSLEDRAVTEAFF.

The genes are TRBV28 and TRBJ1-1; a weak D match, TRBD1 (5 bases). The CDR3 has 14 amino acids. Trimming removed 3 bases at V and 6 bases at J, with 14 bases between. The V gene's germline CDR1 is MDHEN and CDR2 SYDVKM. Written as DNA, the CDR3 is TGTGCCAGCAGTTTCCGGGGGTTCTACGCTGAAGCTTTCTTT. It encodes CASSFRGFYAEAFF.

The chain is built from TRBV9 and TRBJ2-5; D not resolved. The CDR3 is 12 amino acids. Germline V lookup: CDR1 SGDLS, CDR2 YYNGEE. With 4 bases removed from V and 5 bases from J, the gap between germline ends came to 9 bases. The CDR3 is CASSQQSETQYF. The CDR3 DNA follows: TGTGCCAGCAGCCAGCAGTCGGAGACCCAGTACTTC.

This chain uses TRBV5-1 with TRBJ2-5, with D possibly TRBD1 on 8 matching bases. The CDR3 runs 13 residues. Germline CDR1 is SGHRS and CDR2 is YFSETQ. V gave up 4 bases and J gave up 5 bases, with 12 bases separating them. CDR3 loop: CASSEQGGETQYF. The DNA of the CDR3 is TGCGCCAGCAGCGAACAGGGGGGGGAGACCCAGTACTTC. The entire variable domain, with the rest obtained from reference TRBV5-1 and TRBJ2-5, is as follows: KAGVTQTPRYLIKTRGQQVTLSCSPISGHRSVSWYQQTPGQGLQFLFEYFSETQRNKGNFPGRFSGRQFSNSRSEMNVSTLELGDSALYLCASSEQGGETQYFGPGTRLLVL.

This chain joins TRBV7-2 and TRBJ2-3; D is tentatively TRBD1 or TRBD2 (5 bases each). Deletions cut 5 bases from V and 4 bases from J, with 16 bases between. CDR1 is SGHTA, CDR2 FQGNSA, per germline. The length of the CDR3 is 15 residues. The CDR3 coding sequence is TGTGCCAGCAGCGACACGAGGGGCCTCCCAGATACGCAGTATTTT. Residues: CASSDTRGLPDTQYF. Drawing the rest from reference TRBV7-2 and TRBJ2-3, the complete variable domain is GAGVSQSPSNKVTEKGKDVELRCDPISGHTALYWYRQSLGQGLEFLIYFQGNSAPDKSGLPSDRFSAERTGGSVSTLTIQRTQQEDSAVYLCASSDTRGLPDTQYFGPGTRLTVL.

Ten or more counts support this clonotype. This rearrangement joins TRBV7-2 to TRBJ2-3; D gene uncertain. Germline CDR1 SGHTA, CDR2 FQGNSA. The CDR3 has 13 residues. Trimming stripped 4 bases from V and 2 bases from J, with 7 bases between. In nucleotides, the CDR3 is TGTGCCAGCAGCTGGACCCCCACAGATACGCAGTATTTT. This translates into CASSWTPTDTQYF.

This clonotype was recorded once. The V call is TRBV5-1, the J call TRBJ2-5; 10 bases align to TRBD2. Germline CDR1 SGHRS, CDR2 YFSETQ. V dropped 5 bases and J dropped 5; count of bases not matched to a gene: 6. The CDR3 sequence is 14 residues long. The CDR3 protein is CASRTSGLMETQYF. In DNA, the CDR3 is TGCGCCAGCAGGACTAGCGGGTTGATGGAGACCCAGTACTTC.

This clonotype was observed once. This chain uses TRBV7-2 with TRBJ1-4, with TRBD1 identical over 8 bases. Per germline, CDR1 SGHTA and CDR2 FQGNSA. Trimming at V came to 1 base and at J to 8 bases, leaving 9 bases not matched to a gene. This CDR3 region has 16 residues. CDR3 in DNA: TGTGCCAGCAGCTTAGTAGGTCAGGGGGCGCAAGAAAAACTGTTTTTT. This codes for CASSLVGQGAQEKLFF.

Concerning this clonotype: Given a much more abundant clone one base away, this may be a read error. This sequence joins TRBV14 and TRBJ2-3; no definite D call. Trimming cost V 4 bases and J 5 bases, with 7 bases left between them. The CDR3 runs to 12 residues. CDR1 and CDR2 from the germline V gene are SGHDN and FVKESK. The DNA of the CDR3 is TGTGCCAGCAGCCCCAATCAAGATACGCAGTATTTT. Amino acids: CASSPNQDTQYF. The variable domain in full, completed from reference TRBV14 and TRBJ2-3, reads EAGVTQFPSHSVIEKGQTVTLRCDPISGHDNLYWYRRVMGKEIKFLLHFVKESKQDESGMPNNRFLAERTGGTYSTLKVQPAELEDSGVYFCASSPNQDTQYFGPGTRLTVL.

This clonotype showed up just a few times. The J gene is TRBJ1-1, the V gene TRBV9; D is unclear. V was trimmed by 4 bases and J by 2 bases, leaving 12 bases between them. Germline CDR1 and CDR2: SGDLS and YYNGEE. This CDR3 spans 14 amino acids. The chain's CDR3 is CASSLVVGNTEAFF. The DNA for the CDR3 is TGTGCCAGCAGCCTTGTGGTCGGTAACACTGAAGCTTTCTTT. Supplemented by reference TRBV9 and TRBJ1-1, the full variable domain reads DSGVTQTPKHLITATGQRVTLRCSPRSGDLSVYWYQQSLDQGLQFLIQYYNGEERAKGNILERFSAQQFPDLHSELNLSSLELGDSALYFCASSLVVGNTEAFFGQGTRLTVV.

This clonotype was seen a handful of times. The rearrangement uses TRBV23-1 and TRBJ2-4, with D uncertain. TRBV23-1 is an ORF; its function is uncertain. V dropped 1 base and J dropped 0 bases, with 16 bases sitting between them. The CDR3 extends over 18 amino acids. The CDR3 region has the DNA TGCGCCAGCAGTCAATTCGGGTGCCTTAAGGAAGCCAAAAACATTCAGTACTTC. Amino acids: CASSQFGCLKEAKNIQYF.

The chain employs TRBV7-6 and TRBJ2-1, with 10 nucleotides matching TRBD1. Germline V lookup: CDR1 SGHVS, CDR2 FNYEAQ. V lost 7 bases and J lost 2; bases outside the gene matches: 5. This CDR3 has 15 amino acids. The CDR3 is CASTSGQGTYNEQFF. In DNA form, the CDR3 reads TGTGCCAGCACCTCGGGACAGGGGACCTACAATGAGCAGTTCTTC.

This clonotype was seen a handful of times. The chain couples TRBV12-3 or TRBV12-4 to TRBJ1-5; D not certain. This CDR3 comprises 13 residues. V was pared by 6 bases and J by 4 bases, with 10 bases between. In nucleotides, the CDR3 is TGTGCCAGCAGCCAAATAATTAATCAGCCCCAGCATTTT. Protein sequence: CASSQIINQPQHF.

V usage is TRBV20-1 and J usage is TRBJ1-2; TRBD1 is a possible D gene (5 bases). V was trimmed by 3 bases and J by 7 bases, leaving 15 bases between them. CDR1 is DFQATT and CDR2 is SNEGSKA in the germline V gene (reference sequence). The CDR3 consists of 13 residues. The CDR3 region has the DNA TGCAGTGCTAGTGAGTTAACAGGAAGTGGCTACACCTTC. It translates to CSASELTGSGYTF.

This clonotype was counted ten times or more. This rearrangement joins TRBV7-2 to TRBJ1-3, with TRBD1 identical over 11 bases. The CDR3 extends over 13 amino acids. The germline CDR1 and CDR2 sequences are SGHTA and FQGNSA. V lost 3 bases to trimming and J lost 10 bases; unmatched junction nucleotides: 2. CDR3 sequence: CASSFGTGGTIYF. CDR3 nucleotide sequence: TGTGCCAGCAGCTTTGGGACAGGGGGGACCATATATTTT.

V and J are TRBV12-3 or TRBV12-4 and TRBJ1-5, with TRBD1 identical over 9 bases. The CDR3 extends over 17 amino acids. Germline trimming cut 4 bases from V and 4 bases from J; bases unmatched to any gene: 11. CDR3 amino acids: CASSYTGGRAGNQPQHF. The CDR3 DNA follows: TGTGCCAGCAGTTACACAGGGGGCAGGGCAGGTAATCAGCCCCAGCATTTT.

This clonotype was detected only a few times. The chain recombines TRBV5-1 with TRBJ2-1, with D tentatively TRBD1 (6 bases). CDR1 and CDR2 (germline): SGHRS, YFSETQ. This CDR3 has 14 amino acids. V was clipped by 2 bases and J by 5 bases, with 11 bases between them. The CDR3 DNA follows: TGCGCCAGCAGCTTTCTACAGGGTAACAATGAGCAGTTCTTC. Amino acid sequence: CASSFLQGNNEQFF.

The V gene is TRBV10-3, the J gene TRBJ2-1; a possible D gene is TRBD2 (6 bases). This CDR3 is 15 amino acids long. V shed 7 bases and J shed 7 bases, with 20 bases lying between them. From germline, CDR1 is ENHRY and CDR2 SYGVKD. The CDR3 DNA sequence: TGTGCCATCACTTCTTCCCTAGCGCAGAAAAATGAGCAGTTCTTC. The encoded protein is CAITSSLAQKNEQFF.

In this sample, this clonotype turned up a few times. The rearrangement links TRBV6-5 to TRBJ2-1; 8 nucleotides line up with TRBD1. Germline lookup yields CDR1 MNHEY and CDR2 SVGAGI. CDR3 length: 15 amino acids. V dropped 6 bases and J dropped 3; count of bases not matched to a gene: 7. CDR3 loop: CASSPLDRVYNEQFF. Here the CDR3 DNA reads TGTGCCAGCAGCCCCCTGGACAGGGTCTACAATGAGCAGTTCTTC.